Below are 32 T cell receptor beta chains sequenced from a single sample in a study of T cell responses to AZD1222 COVID-19 vaccine. The assay was immunoSEQ multiplex PCR, and TCRdb's table has in-frame clones only and misses some. This table has approximately 150,000 clones, approximately 94% appearing once. Source: peripheral blood, taken 28 days after the second AZD1222 dose. These receptors originate from an adult who received the AZD1222 COVID-19 vaccine.

The J gene is TRBJ1-1, the V gene TRBV2; TRBD1 aligns across 7 bases. This CDR3 has 12 amino acids. CDR1 is SNHLY and CDR2 is FYNNEI in the germline V gene. J was trimmed by 8 bases and V by 4 bases; bases with no gene match: 4. The DNA of the CDR3 is TGTGCCAGCAGTGTCGGACAGGTCGAAGCTTTCTTT. It translates to CASSVGQVEAFF.

The gene calls are TRBV2 and TRBJ1-5, with 7 bases that match TRBD1. The V segment lost 5 bases and the J segment 4 bases; nucleotides outside the gene matches: 8. This CDR3 comprises 15 residues. Per the germline V gene, CDR1 is SNHLY and CDR2 is FYNNEI. CDR3 amino acids: CASSLSQGVNQPQHF. DNA of the CDR3: TGTGCCAGCAGTTTAAGTCAGGGGGTTAATCAGCCCCAGCATTTT.

The V call is TRBV5-1, the J call TRBJ2-1, with TRBD2 matching over 10 bases. The CDR3 is 16 amino acids. V lost 4 bases, J lost 4 bases, and 8 bases stayed unmatched. Germline CDR1 SGHRS, CDR2 YFSETQ. The CDR3: CASSHAGTSVYNEQFF. CDR3 nucleotide sequence: TGCGCCAGCAGCCACGCCGGGACTAGCGTGTACAATGAGCAGTTCTTC.

The chain carries TRBV5-7 and TRBJ1-5, with TRBD1 as a possible D gene (5 bases). TRBV5-7 is annotated as an ORF whose role is uncertain. The CDR3 totals 15 residues. The V end was cut by 0 bases, the J end by 10 bases, with 17 bases between. This chain's CDR3 is CASSLEGQPKSPQHF. In DNA, the CDR3 is TGTGCCAGCAGCTTGGAGGGGCAGCCTAAGAGCCCCCAGCATTTT.

The chain uses TRBV4-2 and TRBJ1-1, with a weak D call TRBD1 (6 bases). The germline gives CDR1 LGHNA, CDR2 YNFKEQ. The CDR3 sequence is 17 residues long. Trimming stripped 2 bases from V and 1 base from J, with 17 bases between. CDR3 bases: TGTGCCAGCAGCCAATTGGGGGCCGGGGGGGCGAACACTGAAGCTTTCTTT. As protein: CASSQLGAGGANTEAFF.

J is TRBJ2-7 and V is TRBV2; possible D gene TRBD2, 6 bases. Per germline, CDR1 SNHLY and CDR2 FYNNEI. V lost 6 bases and J 1 base, leaving 10 bases between the germline ends. The CDR3 runs 13 residues. The CDR3 DNA reads as TGTGCCAGCAGGCCGACTAGATCCTACGAGCAGTACTTC. This translates into CASRPTRSYEQYF.

CDR3 nucleotide sequence: TGTGCCAGCAGTTTCGGGGGGACCCCGGAGGGCTACACCTTC. This encodes CASSFGGTPEGYTF. The gene calls are TRBV28 and TRBJ1-2; D perhaps matches TRBD1 (5 bases). Germline values: CDR1 MDHEN, CDR2 SYDVKM. The V and J ends lost 3 bases and 8 bases respectively, with 16 bases between them. This CDR3 spans 14 amino acids.

This sequence joins TRBV9 and TRBJ2-1, with TRBD2 matching over 7 bases. The CDR3 runs 14 residues. V trimming: 0 bases; J trimming: 12 bases; junction bases outside the gene matches: 9. Germline-derived CDR1 and CDR2 are SGDLS and YYNGEE. The CDR3 DNA reads TGTGCCAGCAGCGTAGAGGCGGGAGCGCTCATGCAGTTCTTC. This gives the protein CASSVEAGALMQFF.

The V call is TRBV25-1, the J call TRBJ1-2; perhaps TRBD1 as D (6 bases). Trimming stripped 8 bases from V and 4 bases from J, with 11 bases between. The CDR3 extends over 12 amino acids. Germline lookup yields CDR1 MGHDK and CDR2 SYGVNS. The CDR3 sequence: CASGDISYGYTF. CDR3 nucleotide sequence: TGTGCCAGCGGGGACATTAGCTATGGCTACACCTTC.

V and J are TRBV7-9 and TRBJ1-1, with D uncertain. Per germline, CDR1 SEHNR and CDR2 FQNEAQ (reference sequence). V lost 6 bases, J lost 8 bases, and 19 bases lay in between. The CDR3 is 14 residues long. CDR3 DNA sequence: TGTGCCAGCAGAGACGGTACCGGCGGGTTCGAAGCTTTCTTT. This codes for CASRDGTGGFEAFF. The full variable domain, in which reference TRBV7-9 and TRBJ1-1 provide the parts outside the CDR3, is DTGVSQNPRHKITKRGQNVTFRCDPISEHNRLYWYRQTLGQGPEFLTYFQNEAQLEKSRLLSDRFSAERPKGSFSTLEIQRTEQGDSAMYLCASRDGTGGFEAFFGQGTRLTVV.

The J gene is TRBJ2-6, the V gene TRBV5-1; D might be TRBD1 or TRBD2, each matching 5 bases. Trimming left V 2 bases short and J 0 bases short, with 12 bases between. The CDR3 has 17 residues. The germline gives CDR1 SGHRS, CDR2 YFSETQ. DNA of the CDR3: TGCGCCAGCAGCTTAGGGACCGCATCCTCTGGGGCCAACGTCCTGACTTTC. It specifies CASSLGTASSGANVLTF.

This clone has only one observation. The chain carries TRBV7-9 and TRBJ2-7, with D uncertain. The germline gives CDR1 SEHNR, CDR2 FQNEAQ (reference sequence). This CDR3 contains 12 residues. Trimming shortened V by 3 bases and J by 7 bases, and 10 bases separated the two germline ends. CDR3: CASSFYLGEQYF. CDR3 DNA sequence: TGTGCCAGCAGCTTTTATTTAGGGGAGCAGTACTTC.

The chain employs TRBV5-1 and TRBJ2-1, with TRBD2 matching 8 bases. This CDR3 contains 17 residues. The J segment lost 0 bases and the V segment lost 6 bases, leaving 11 bases of the junction unmatched. Germline assignment: CDR1 SGHRS and CDR2 YFSETQ. This CDR3 reads CASTLEPSGSSYNEQFF. Here the CDR3 DNA reads TGCGCCAGCACCCTAGAACCGAGCGGGAGCTCCTACAATGAGCAGTTCTTC.

This rearrangement joins TRBV30 to TRBJ2-1; the D gene is possibly TRBD1 (6 bases). CDR1 GTSNPN and CDR2 SVGIG come from the germline V gene (reference sequence). This CDR3 region has 16 residues. V lost 6 bases and J lost 5, with 23 bases in between. The CDR3 nucleotides read TGTGCCTGCAGACCAACCGGGACATTTAAAAACAATGAGCAGTTCTTC. Amino acid sequence: CACRPTGTFKNNEQFF.

This sequence joins TRBV7-9 and TRBJ2-7, with TRBD2 identical over 9 bases. The germline V gene encodes CDR1 SEHNR and CDR2 FQNEAQ (reference sequence). V lost 5 bases to trimming and J lost 3 bases; unmatched junction nucleotides: 11. The CDR3 is 16 amino acids. DNA for the CDR3: TGTGCCAGCAGCCCGAGCACCGGGACTAGCTTCTACGAGCAGTACTTC. The encoded protein is CASSPSTGTSFYEQYF.

The chain combines TRBV9 with TRBJ2-1; weak D call: TRBD2 (6 bases). The CDR3 extends over 14 amino acids. Trimming cost V 1 base and J 7 bases, with 12 bases left between them. CDR1 is SGDLS and CDR2 is YYNGEE in the germline V gene. In DNA, the CDR3 is TGTGCCAGCAGCGTATACGGGAGCGGGAATGAGCAGTTCTTC. Translation gives CASSVYGSGNEQFF.

As regards this clone: Other DNA sequences in the sample encode the same CDR3. The J gene is TRBJ2-7, the V gene TRBV12-3 or TRBV12-4; D unclear. The V end lost 1 base, the J end lost 0 bases, and 4 bases lay between the germline ends. This CDR3 spans 13 amino acids. CDR3 DNA: TGTGCCAGCAGTTTAGGCAGCTCCTACGAGCAGTACTTC. Its translation: CASSLGSSYEQYF.

The rearrangement uses TRBV2 and TRBJ2-2, with D perhaps matching TRBD1 (6 bases). The CDR3 covers 14 residues. V was shortened by 6 bases and J by 8 bases, with 16 bases between the two germline ends. From germline, CDR1 is SNHLY and CDR2 FYNNEI. CDR3 sequence (DNA): TGTGCCAGCAGGACTAATACAGGGTTAGGGGAGCTGTTTTTT. This codes for CASRTNTGLGELFF. Together with reference TRBV2 and TRBJ2-2, the CDR3 gives the full variable domain: EPEVTQTPSHQVTQMGQEVILRCVPISNHLYFYWYRQILGQKVEFLVSFYNNEISEKSEIFDDQFSVERPDGSNFTLKIRSTKLEDSAMYFCASRTNTGLGELFFGEGSRLTVL.

The genes are TRBV19 and TRBJ2-7, with TRBD1 matching over 12 bases. The CDR3 consists of 16 residues. CDR1 is LNHDA and CDR2 is SQIVND in the germline V gene (reference sequence). The junction had 12 bases not matched to a gene; V was cut back by 5 bases and J by 7 bases. In DNA, the CDR3 is TGTGCCAGTAGTCCCCCCCCGGGACAGGGGGCGGAAGAGCAGTACTTC. This translates into CASSPPPGQGAEEQYF.

This chain uses TRBV19 with TRBJ2-1; TRBD2 agrees at 10 bases. With 3 bases clipped from V and 9 bases from J, the junction kept 2 bases outside the gene matches. This CDR3 is built from 13 residues. CDR1 LNHDA and CDR2 SQIVND come from the germline V gene (reference sequence). In DNA, the CDR3 is TGTGCCAGTAGTATCGGACTAGCGGCTGAGCAGTTCTTC. This codes for CASSIGLAAEQFF.

This clone was detected only once. The chain recombines TRBV24-1 with TRBJ2-5; a possible D gene is TRBD1 (5 bases). CDR1 and CDR2 (germline): KGHDR, SFDVKD. The V end was cut by 3 bases, the J end by 2 bases, with 15 bases between. The CDR3 loop spans 16 amino acids. CDR3 in amino acids: CATSDTRGAGQETQYF. The CDR3 coding sequence is TGTGCCACCAGTGATACCCGTGGGGCAGGACAAGAGACCCAGTACTTC.

The chain joins TRBV18 to TRBJ1-1, with D tentatively TRBD1 (6 bases). The CDR3 contains 14 residues. Germline CDR1 is KGHSH and CDR2 is LQKENI. V lost 4 bases and J lost 0, with 9 bases in between. The CDR3 DNA reads as TGTGCCAGCTCACAGGACAGACTGAACACTGAAGCTTTCTTT. Translation gives CASSQDRLNTEAFF.

The chain joins TRBV7-8 to TRBJ2-3; D is ambiguous. The CDR3 extends over 11 amino acids. Trimming took off 8 bases at V and 10 bases at J, with 13 bases between the two ends. Germline lookup yields CDR1 SGHVS and CDR2 FQNEAQ. The CDR3 DNA sequence: TGTGCCAGCTCATCTCAAAGGGCGCAGTATTTT. Translated: CASSSQRAQYF.

The rearrangement joins TRBV27 to TRBJ2-2; 7 nucleotides line up with TRBD1. The CDR3 runs 15 residues. After removal of 6 bases from V and 5 bases from J, the junction contained 9 bases not matched to a gene. Germline loops: CDR1 MNHEY, CDR2 SMNVEV (reference sequence). The CDR3 is CASSSDRVVTGELFF. DNA for the CDR3: TGTGCCAGCAGCTCAGACAGGGTGGTGACCGGGGAGCTGTTTTTT.

The chain links TRBV19 to TRBJ1-3; the D is unclear. Trimming pared 3 bases from V and 0 bases from J, leaving 9 bases between. CDR3 length: 15 residues. Germline V gene data show CDR1 as LNHDA and CDR2 as SQIVND (reference sequence). CDR3 coding DNA: TGTGCCAGTAGTATGCTGGCCACCTCTGGAAACACCATATATTTT. The encoded protein is CASSMLATSGNTIYF. Together with reference TRBV19 and TRBJ1-3, the CDR3 gives the full variable domain: DGGITQSPKYLFRKEGQNVTLSCEQNLNHDAMYWYRQDPGQGLRLIYYSQIVNDFQKGDIAEGYSVSREKKESFPLTVTSAQKNPTAFYLCASSMLATSGNTIYFGEGSWLTVV.

The V and J genes are TRBV5-1 and TRBJ2-1; 11 bases are a match to TRBD2. This CDR3 is built from 17 residues. Germline assignment: CDR1 SGHRS and CDR2 YFSETQ. Losses at the gene ends were 1 base for V and 4 bases for J; bases not matched to a gene: 7. The CDR3 reads CASSLFTGLADYNEQFF. The CDR3 DNA reads TGCGCCAGCAGCTTGTTCACGGGACTAGCGGATTACAATGAGCAGTTCTTC.

The J gene is TRBJ1-2, the V gene TRBV6-2 or TRBV6-3; no definite D call. The CDR3 totals 13 residues. Trimming took off 5 bases at V and 3 bases at J, with 10 bases between the two ends. Looked up from germline, CDR1 is MNHEY and CDR2 is SVGEGT. The CDR3 DNA reads as TGTGCCAGCAGTAGCAGTTTGGACTATGGCTACACCTTC. Translation: CASSSSLDYGYTF.

This clone has just a few counts. This chain joins TRBV7-9 and TRBJ1-2; 7 positions agree with TRBD1. The germline gives CDR1 SEHNR, CDR2 FQNEAQ (reference sequence). The trim removed 5 bases at V and 4 bases at J, leaving 16 bases unmatched. The CDR3 loop spans 17 amino acids. The CDR3 nucleotides are TGTGCCAGCAGCCAATTTACAGGGGCCTTGCGGGGCTATGGCTACACCTTC. Translation: CASSQFTGALRGYGYTF.

The gene calls are TRBV12-3 or TRBV12-4 and TRBJ2-5; 7 bases align to TRBD1. The J segment lost 5 bases and the V segment lost 6 bases, leaving 6 bases of the junction unmatched. CDR3 length equals 13 residues. The CDR3 region has the DNA TGTGCCAGCAGGCCGACAGGGCAGGAGACCCAGTACTTC. This encodes CASRPTGQETQYF.

V usage is TRBV6-6 and J usage is TRBJ2-1, with D possibly being TRBD2 (5 bases). CDR3 length: 15 residues. Germline V CDR1 and CDR2: MNHNY, SVGAGI (reference sequence). Trimming shortened V by 2 bases and J by 2 bases, and 10 bases separated the two germline ends. Here the CDR3 DNA reads TGTGCCAGCAGTTACACTAGGTCCGCCTACAATGAGCAGTTCTTC. Protein sequence: CASSYTRSAYNEQFF.

The rearrangement uses TRBV4-3 and TRBJ1-1; 7 bases agree with TRBD1. V dropped 4 bases and J dropped 1; count of bases not matched to a gene: 3. From germline, CDR1 is LGHNA and CDR2 YSLEER. The CDR3 spans 14 residues. In nucleotides, the CDR3 is TGCGCCAGCAGCCCCAGGGGGTGGAACACTGAAGCTTTCTTT. Translating gives CASSPRGWNTEAFF.

V gene TRBV6-5 combines with J gene TRBJ1-6, with D maybe TRBD1 (5 bases). Germline CDR1 is MNHEY and CDR2 is SVGAGI. The V end lost 2 bases, the J end lost 3 bases, and 11 bases lay between the germline ends. The CDR3 contains 16 residues. DNA of the CDR3: TGTGCCAGCAGTTACGGGACCCCCGGCTATAATTCACCCCTCCACTTT. This sequence encodes CASSYGTPGYNSPLHF.